This T cell receptor beta chain came from a study of control samples from healthy donors and cancer patients. From germline, CDR1 is LGHNT and CDR2 FRNRAP. The CDR3 has 19 amino acids. V was clipped by 0 bases and J by 3 bases; unmatched bases: 12. Measured with immunoSEQ multiplex PCR; TCRdb has only the in-frame clones, and not every one. This sample has tens of thousands of clones; around 93% occur once, and the top ten carry 0.8% to 1%. This chain uses TRBV12-5 with TRBJ2-1; 9 bases are a match to TRBD1. Material for sequencing was PBMCs. This TCR derives from a man aged 25-40 years with colorectal cancer. The CDR3 here is CASGLVRDRVTILYNEQFF. The CDR3, as DNA: TGTGCTAGTGGTTTGGTACGGGACAGGGTTACCATCCTCTACAATGAGCAGTTCTTC.